This T cell receptor beta chain appears in the sequencing data of a study of blood T cell repertoires in COVID-19. The table came from immunoSEQ multiplex PCR; TCRdb's copy has only in-frame clones and leaves some out. Of hundreds of thousands of clones listed, 75% to 90% are singletons. Clinical history reported by participants formed the basis on which cohorts were assigned. The CDR3 has 16 residues. Germline V lookup: CDR1 KGHSH, CDR2 LQKENI. J gave up 0 bases and V 2 bases, and 6 bases lay outside the gene matches. This chain connects TRBV18 to TRBJ1-2, with 7 bases fitting TRBD1. The receptor comes from a woman aged 18 to 35 who had recovered from COVID-19. Material for sequencing was PBMCs or T cells enriched from blood (not recorded which). CDR3 region: CASSPTGQGANYGYTF. CDR3 nucleotide sequence: TGTGCCAGCTCACCAACGGGCCAGGGGGCTAACTATGGCTACACCTTC.